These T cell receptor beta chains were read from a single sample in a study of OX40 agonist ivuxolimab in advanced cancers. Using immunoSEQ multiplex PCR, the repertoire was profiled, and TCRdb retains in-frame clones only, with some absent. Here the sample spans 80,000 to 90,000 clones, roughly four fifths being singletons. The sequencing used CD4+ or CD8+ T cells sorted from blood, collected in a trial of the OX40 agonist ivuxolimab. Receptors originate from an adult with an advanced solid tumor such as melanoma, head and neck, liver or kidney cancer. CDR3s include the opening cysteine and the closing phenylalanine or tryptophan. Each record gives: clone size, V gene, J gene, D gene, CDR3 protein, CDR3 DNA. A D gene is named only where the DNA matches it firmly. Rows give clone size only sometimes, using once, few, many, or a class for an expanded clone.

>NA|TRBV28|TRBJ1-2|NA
CASRDRGARSEGYTF
TGTGCCAGCAGAGACCGGGGGGCGCGGAGTGAGGGCTACACCTTC
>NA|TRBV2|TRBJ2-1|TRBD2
CATKTSAGGPRNEQFF
TGTGCCACCAAAACTAGTGCGGGGGGGCCTCGCAATGAGCAGTTCTTC
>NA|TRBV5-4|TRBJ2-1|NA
CASSLDGVTYNEQFF
TGTGCCAGCAGCTTGGACGGCGTAACCTACAATGAGCAGTTCTTC
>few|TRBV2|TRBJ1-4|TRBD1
CASRQDRGSEKLFF
TGTGCCAGCAGGCAAGACAGGGGATCGGAAAAACTGTTTTTT
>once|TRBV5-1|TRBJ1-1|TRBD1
CASRYDRESSEAFF
TGCGCCAGCAGATACGACAGGGAAAGTTCTGAAGCTTTCTTT
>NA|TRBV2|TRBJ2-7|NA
CASSGYALAAEQYF
TGTGCCAGCAGTGGATACGCGTTGGCGGCCGAGCAGTACTTC
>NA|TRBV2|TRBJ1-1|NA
CASRHDTEAFF
TGTGCCAGTAGACACGACACTGAAGCTTTCTTT
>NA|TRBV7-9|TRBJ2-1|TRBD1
CASSSRAQGDEQFF
TGTGCCAGCAGCTCCCGGGCACAGGGGGATGAGCAGTTCTTC
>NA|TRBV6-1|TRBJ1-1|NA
CASSEQNTEAFF
TGTGCCAGCAGTGAGCAGAACACTGAAGCTTTCTTT
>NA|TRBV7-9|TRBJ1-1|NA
CASSPTANTEAFF
TGTGCCAGCAGTCCGACAGCTAACACTGAAGCTTTCTTT
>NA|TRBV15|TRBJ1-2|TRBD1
CATSRGLSGGYGYTF
TGTGCCACCAGCAGAGGGTTGTCAGGGGGGTATGGCTACACCTTC
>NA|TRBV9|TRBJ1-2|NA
CASSVATQTGEGYTF
TGTGCCAGCAGCGTAGCTACCCAGACAGGAGAAGGCTACACCTTC
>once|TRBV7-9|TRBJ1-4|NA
CASSSFRGLGEEKLFF
TGTGCCAGCAGCTCCTTTCGGGGGCTGGGTGAAGAAAAACTGTTTTTT
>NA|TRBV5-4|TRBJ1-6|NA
CAGSLQSSYNSPLHF
TGTGCCGGCAGCTTGCAGAGCTCCTATAATTCACCCCTCCACTTT
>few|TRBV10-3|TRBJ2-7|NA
CAISESKSGHEQYF
TGTGCCATCAGTGAGTCGAAAAGTGGGCACGAGCAGTACTTC
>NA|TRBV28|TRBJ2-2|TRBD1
CASSAGTGKANTGELFF
TGTGCCAGCAGCGCTGGGACAGGGAAAGCGAACACCGGGGAGCTGTTTTTT
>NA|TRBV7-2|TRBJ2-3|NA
CASSRDRSNTQYF
TGTGCCAGCAGCCGCGACAGGTCCAATACGCAGTATTTT
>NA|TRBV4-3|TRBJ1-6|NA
CASSQDSPVRAPLHF
TGCGCCAGCAGCCAAGATTCGCCGGTTCGGGCACCCCTCCACTTT
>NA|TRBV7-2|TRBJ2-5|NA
CASTKRGIGTGKETQYF
TGTGCCAGCACCAAAAGGGGTATAGGAACAGGGAAAGAGACCCAGTACTTC
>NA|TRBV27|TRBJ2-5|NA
CASSLSGAGPEGETQYF
TGTGCCAGCAGTTTATCGGGAGCGGGTCCGGAGGGGGAGACCCAGTACTTC
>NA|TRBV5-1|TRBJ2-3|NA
CASSLEGRVTDTQYF
TGCGCCAGCAGCTTGGAGGGCAGGGTCACAGATACGCAGTATTTT
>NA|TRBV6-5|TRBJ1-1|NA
CASSRQAGRAEAFF
TGTGCCAGCAGCAGACAGGCGGGCCGCGCTGAAGCTTTCTTT
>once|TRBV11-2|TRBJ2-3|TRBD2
CASSPGLAGGTDTQYF
TGTGCCAGCAGCCCCGGACTAGCGGGGGGCACAGATACGCAGTATTTT
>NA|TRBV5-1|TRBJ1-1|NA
CASSAPTGGVSTEAFF
TGCGCCAGCAGCGCCCCGACGGGGGGGGTGAGCACTGAAGCTTTCTTT
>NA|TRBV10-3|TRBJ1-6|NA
CATTREGSPLHF
TGTGCCACGACCAGGGAGGGGTCACCCCTCCACTTT
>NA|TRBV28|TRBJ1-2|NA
CASSPNVGSNYGYTF
TGTGCCAGCAGCCCAAATGTCGGTTCTAACTATGGCTACACCTTC
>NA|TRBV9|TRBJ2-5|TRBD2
CASSNSGGAGETQYF
TGTGCCAGCAGCAATAGCGGGGGGGCCGGGGAGACCCAGTACTTC
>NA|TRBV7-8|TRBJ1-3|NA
CASSPRRTSGNTIYF
TGTGCCAGCAGCCCCAGACGGACCTCTGGAAACACCATATATTTT
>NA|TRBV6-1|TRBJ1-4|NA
CASSPGWSANEKLFF
TGTGCCAGCAGTCCGGGCTGGAGCGCTAATGAAAAACTGTTTTTT
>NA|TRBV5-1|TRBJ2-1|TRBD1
CASSLGQGVNNEQFF
TGCGCCAGCAGCTTGGGGCAGGGGGTTAACAATGAGCAGTTCTTC
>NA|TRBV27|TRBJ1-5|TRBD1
CASSRDRGSISNQPQHF
TGTGCCAGCAGCCGGGACAGGGGATCTATCAGCAATCAGCCCCAGCATTTT
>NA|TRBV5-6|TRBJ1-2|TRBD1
CASSRDRIYGYTF
TGTGCCAGCAGCCGGGACAGAATCTATGGCTACACCTTC
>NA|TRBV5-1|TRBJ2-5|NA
CASSLDLSGETQYF
TGCGCCAGCAGCTTGGACCTCTCAGGGGAGACCCAGTACTTC
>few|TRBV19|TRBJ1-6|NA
CASSNAGRSNSPLHF
TGTGCCAGTTCTAATGCGGGCCGGAGCAATTCACCCCTCCACTTT
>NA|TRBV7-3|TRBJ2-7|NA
CASSPETGREQYF
TGTGCCAGCAGCCCCGAGACAGGACGCGAGCAGTACTTC
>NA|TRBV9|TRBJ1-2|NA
CASSVFHSEVAATF
TGTGCCAGCAGCGTTTTCCATAGTGAGGTAGCAGCCACCTTC
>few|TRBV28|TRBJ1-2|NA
CASFYVYGYTF
TGTGCCAGCTTCTACGTCTATGGCTACACCTTC
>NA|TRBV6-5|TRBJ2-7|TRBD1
CASSLDRTREQYF
TGTGCCAGCAGCCTGGACAGGACAAGGGAGCAGTACTTC
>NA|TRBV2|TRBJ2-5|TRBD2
CASSANRGGQETQYF
TGTGCCAGCAGTGCAAATCGGGGGGGCCAAGAGACCCAGTACTTC
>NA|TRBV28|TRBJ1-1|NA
CASSFSQTESAFF
TGTGCCAGCAGTTTTTCGCAGACGGAGAGTGCTTTCTTT
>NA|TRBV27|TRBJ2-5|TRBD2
CASSWGSGGMETQYF
TGTGCCAGCAGTTGGGGGAGCGGGGGAATGGAGACCCAGTACTTC
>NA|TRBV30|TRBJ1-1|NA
CAWSIIRGRAFF
TGTGCCTGGAGTATTATCCGGGGGAGGGCTTTCTTT
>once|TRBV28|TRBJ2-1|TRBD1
CASSRGQPTYNEQFF
TGTGCCAGCAGCCGGGGACAGCCGACATACAATGAGCAGTTCTTC
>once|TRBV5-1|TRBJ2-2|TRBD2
CASSLTGGPTGELFF
TGCGCCAGCAGCTTGACGGGGGGGCCAACCGGGGAGCTGTTTTTT
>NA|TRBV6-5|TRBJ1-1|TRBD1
CASSANRGDTEAFF
TGTGCCAGCAGTGCAAACAGGGGGGACACTGAAGCTTTCTTT
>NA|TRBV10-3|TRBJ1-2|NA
CAISTAESNYGYTF
TGTGCCATCAGTACAGCGGAAAGTAACTATGGCTACACCTTC
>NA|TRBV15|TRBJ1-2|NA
CATSRDRTGSGGYTF
TGTGCCACCAGCAGAGATCGAACAGGATCAGGCGGCTACACCTTC
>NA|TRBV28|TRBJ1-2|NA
CASTPRGAPSYGYTF
TGTGCCAGCACCCCACGGGGAGCCCCTTCCTATGGCTACACCTTC